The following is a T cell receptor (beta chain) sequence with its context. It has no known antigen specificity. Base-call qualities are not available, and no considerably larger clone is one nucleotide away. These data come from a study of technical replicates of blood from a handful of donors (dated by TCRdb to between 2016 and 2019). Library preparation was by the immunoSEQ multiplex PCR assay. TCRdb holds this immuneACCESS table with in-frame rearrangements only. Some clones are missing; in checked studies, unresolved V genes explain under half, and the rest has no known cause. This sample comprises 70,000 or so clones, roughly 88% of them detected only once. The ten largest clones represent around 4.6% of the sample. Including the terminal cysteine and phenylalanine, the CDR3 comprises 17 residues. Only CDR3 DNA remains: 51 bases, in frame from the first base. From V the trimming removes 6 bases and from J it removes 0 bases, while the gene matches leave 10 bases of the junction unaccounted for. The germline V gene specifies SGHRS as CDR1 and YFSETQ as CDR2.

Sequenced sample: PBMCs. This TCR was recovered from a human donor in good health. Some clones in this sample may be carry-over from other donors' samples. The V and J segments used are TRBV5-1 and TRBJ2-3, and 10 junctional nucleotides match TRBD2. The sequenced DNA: TGCGCCAGCACCGGACAGGTACTAGCGGGAAGCACAGATACGCAGTATTTT. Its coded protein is CASTGQVLAGSTDTQYF.